The rows below give T cell receptor beta chains drawn from one sample of a study of technical replicates of blood from a handful of donors. Here immunoSEQ multiplex PCR was the method, and the copy in TCRdb shows in-frame clones only, minus some. The table lists roughly 80,000 clones, around 94% of them singletons. The sequenced material came from T cells isolated from PBMCs. These receptors all stem from a human donor in good health. The CDR3 runs from the conserved cysteine through the conserved F or W. Fields, in order: D gene, J gene, V gene, clone size, CDR3 protein. A D gene is named only where the DNA matches it firmly. Some rows mark clone size as missing; the rest say once, few, many or name a class of expanded clone.

>TRBD1|TRBJ1-5|TRBV19|-
CASSQSGQYNQPQHF
>TRBD2|TRBJ2-1|TRBV13|-
CASSHSPLAGYNEQFF
>TRBD2|TRBJ2-5|TRBV9|-
CASSLTSGANQETQYF
>-|TRBJ2-1|TRBV28|-
CASSRTKTGLRNEQFF
>TRBD2|TRBJ2-5|TRBV9|-
CASSVGTSGRQETQYF
>-|TRBJ2-7|TRBV28|-
CASSLVSYEQYF
>-|TRBJ2-7|TRBV5-4|once
CGWTDPPLGYEQYF
>-|TRBJ2-5|TRBV19|-
CASSIQGAGETQYF
>-|TRBJ2-6|TRBV6-5|-
CASSYEGGSGANVLTF
>TRBD1|TRBJ2-4|TRBV4-1|-
CASSQVTGDIQYF
>-|TRBJ2-5|TRBV30|-
CAWSVRGETQYF
>-|TRBJ1-2|TRBV19|-
CASSFGPVYGYTF
>-|TRBJ2-7|TRBV14|-
CASSQRYSGAYEQYF
>TRBD2|TRBJ2-1|TRBV7-9|-
CASSLSGSSYNEQFF
>-|TRBJ1-4|TRBV14|-
CASSPLGGANEKLFF
>-|TRBJ1-2|TRBV6-1|-
CASSLKEETGWGYTF
>TRBD2|TRBJ2-3|TRBV5-1|-
CASSLGYSAGASDTQYF
>-|TRBJ1-1|TRBV7-9|-
CASSRTVTGPYTEAFF
>-|TRBJ2-7|TRBV11-3|-
CASSLEGHEQYF
>-|TRBJ2-7|TRBV11-2|-
CASSLPTGRPYEQYF
>TRBD2|TRBJ2-7|TRBV13|-
CASSSRLAEATSSYEQYF
>TRBD2|TRBJ2-7|TRBV5-1|-
CASRQGLAVGGEQYF
>-|TRBJ1-5|TRBV30|-
CAWTRGGPQHF
>-|TRBJ2-1|TRBV27|once
CASSLGRYNEQFF
>TRBD1|TRBJ1-1|TRBV29-1|-
CSVGQGALEAFF
>-|TRBJ1-1|TRBV10-3|-
CAISAGQANTEAFF
>-|TRBJ1-2|TRBV28|-
CASLEGRHTLLYGYTF
>TRBD2|TRBJ2-2|TRBV7-8|-
CASLRGLGVAGELFF
>-|TRBJ2-3|TRBV10-1|-
CASSLSNPDTQYF
>TRBD2|TRBJ2-7|TRBV27|-
CASSLLAGALEQYF
>-|TRBJ2-1|TRBV5-4|-
CASSTIGMTTNNEQFF
>TRBD2|TRBJ2-5|TRBV4-1|-
CASSQGLAVIGETQYF
>TRBD1|TRBJ2-1|TRBV27|-
CASSPSPGQRYNEQFF
>-|TRBJ2-3|TRBV18|-
CASSPTASTDTQYF
>TRBD2|TRBJ2-1|TRBV15|-
CATSSFASGIGEQFF
>-|TRBJ1-1|TRBV19|-
CASSKASGRESTEAFF
>-|TRBJ2-7|TRBV11-2|-
CASSQDSYEQYF
>TRBD2|TRBJ2-3|TRBV5-4|-
CASSLAGGQADTQYF
>TRBD1|TRBJ1-1|TRBV29-1|-
CSVERDREAFF
>TRBD1|TRBJ2-5|TRBV9|once
CASSPGGTGGETQYF
>TRBD2|TRBJ2-1|TRBV10-3|-
CAITGLAGNEQFF
>-|TRBJ1-2|TRBV14|once
CASSPRREGANYGYTF